These 17 T cell receptor beta chains originate from one sample sequenced in a study of cytomegalovirus exposure and HLA in healthy donors. The PCR employed 60 Vbeta primers together with 13 Jbeta primers. Profiling relied on immunoSEQ multiplex PCR, and the TCRdb table lists in-frame clones only, not all of them. The sample carries 150,000 to 200,000 clones, roughly 80% recorded once. The sequenced sample consisted of PBMCs. The source of these receptors is a woman between 40 and 55 years old in good health and CMV-seronegative.

The chain carries TRBV6-5 and TRBJ2-3; maybe TRBD2 (6 bases). V was shortened by 5 bases and J by 2 bases, with 11 bases between the two germline ends. The germline CDR1 and CDR2 sequences are MNHEY and SVGAGI. There are 14 residues in the CDR3. CDR3 sequence (DNA): TGTGCCAGCAGTAGCGGGCCCGACACAGATACGCAGTATTTT. This translates into CASSSGPDTDTQYF.

The rearrangement uses TRBV11-3 and TRBJ2-2; a weak D match, TRBD1 (5 bases). The CDR3 totals 12 residues. Germline loops: CDR1 SGHNT, CDR2 YENEEA. V lost 5 bases and J lost 7, with 8 bases in between. The CDR3 is CASSQGGGELFF. CDR3 nucleotide sequence: TGTGCCAGCAGCCAGGGTGGCGGGGAGCTGTTTTTT.

V usage is TRBV11-2 and J usage is TRBJ1-1; no definite D call. Deletions cut 5 bases from V and 3 bases from J, with 4 bases between. The germline CDR1 and CDR2 sequences are SGHAT and FQNNGV. This CDR3 region has 11 residues. The CDR3 DNA sequence: TGTGCCAGCAGCCGAGACACTGAAGCTTTCTTT. Translating it yields CASSRDTEAFF.

The rearrangement uses TRBV5-1 and TRBJ2-5; TRBD2 might be the D (5 bases). Deletions cut 4 bases from V and 4 bases from J, with 14 bases between. CDR3 length equals 14 residues. Germline CDR1 SGHRS, CDR2 YFSETQ. The CDR3 nucleotides read TGCGCCAGCAGCAAAGGGAGTGTGAGAGAGACCCAGTACTTC. Its protein product is CASSKGSVRETQYF. The full variable domain, completed using reference TRBV5-1 and TRBJ2-5, is KAGVTQTPRYLIKTRGQQVTLSCSPISGHRSVSWYQQTPGQGLQFLFEYFSETQRNKGNFPGRFSGRQFSNSRSEMNVSTLELGDSALYLCASSKGSVRETQYFGPGTRLLVL.

J is TRBJ1-6 and V is TRBV6-1; D is perhaps TRBD1 (6 bases). The CDR3 loop spans 15 amino acids. Trimming left V 5 bases short and J 10 bases short, with 18 bases between. Germline CDR1 is MNHNS and CDR2 is SASEGT. CDR3 amino acids: CASSSARGAGSPLHF. CDR3 sequence (DNA): TGTGCCAGCAGTTCCGCCCGGGGGGCAGGATCACCCCTCCACTTT.

The chain recombines TRBV9 with TRBJ2-1; 13 bases are shared with TRBD2. Germline values: CDR1 SGDLS, CDR2 YYNGEE. The J segment lost 7 bases and the V segment lost 2 bases, leaving 9 bases of the junction unmatched. This CDR3 comprises 17 residues. CDR3 sequence (DNA): TGTGCCAGCAGCGTTTACTCCGGGACTAGCGGGACAAATGAGCAGTTCTTC. Translating it yields CASSVYSGTSGTNEQFF. Looking up the rest from reference TRBV9 and TRBJ2-1 gives the full variable domain: DSGVTQTPKHLITATGQRVTLRCSPRSGDLSVYWYQQSLDQGLQFLIQYYNGEERAKGNILERFSAQQFPDLHSELNLSSLELGDSALYFCASSVYSGTSGTNEQFFGPGTRLTVL.

This clone appeared a few times. The chain uses TRBV5-6 and TRBJ2-1, with 7 nucleotides matching TRBD2. This CDR3 is built from 15 residues. With 2 bases clipped from V and 3 bases from J, the junction kept 5 bases outside the gene matches. Germline V gene sequence: CDR1 SGHDT, CDR2 YYEEEE. CDR3 in DNA: TGTGCCAGCAGCTTCAAGACTAGCCTCTACAATGAGCAGTTCTTC. Its translation: CASSFKTSLYNEQFF.

This clone was observed a few times. The CDR3 region has the DNA TGTGCCAGCAGATCCGGGACTGGGTACAATGAGCAGTTCTTC. Its translation: CASRSGTGYNEQFF. The gene calls are TRBV6-6 and TRBJ2-1; D is perhaps TRBD2 (6 bases). CDR3 length: 14 amino acids. The germline CDR1 and CDR2 sequences are MNHNY and SVGAGI (reference sequence). V gave up 6 bases and J gave up 4 bases, with 13 bases separating them.

A few counts support this clone. The junction shows a germline mismatch at one end, possibly a read error. This sequence joins TRBV7-9 and TRBJ1-2, with 9 bases fitting TRBD1. Per the germline V gene, CDR1 is SEHNR and CDR2 is FQNEAQ (reference sequence). This CDR3 is built from 14 residues. In DNA, the CDR3 is TGTTCCAGCAGCTTAAGTGGACAGGGGACTGGCTACACCTTC. As protein: CSSSLSGQGTGYTF.

The V call is TRBV10-3, the J call TRBJ2-3; D might be TRBD2 (6 bases). The CDR3 totals 13 residues. V was cut by 10 bases and J by 11 bases, with 22 bases left in between. Germline-derived CDR1 and CDR2 are ENHRY and SYGVKD. CDR3 amino acids: CATTMGGVVRQYF. CDR3 DNA: TGTGCCACCACGATGGGCGGGGTGGTAAGGCAGTATTTT.

The chain joins TRBV11-2 to TRBJ2-1; tentatively, D is TRBD2 (7 bases). Between the trimmed V and J ends, which lost 5 bases and 6 bases, there was a span of 11 bases. CDR1 SGHAT and CDR2 FQNNGV come from the germline V gene. There are 13 residues in the CDR3. In nucleotides, the CDR3 is TGTGCCAGCAGCAACAGGGAGGGCAATGAGCAGTTCTTC. It translates to CASSNREGNEQFF.

This chain links TRBV2 with TRBJ2-1; tentative D call: TRBD2 (6 bases). The germline V and J ends were trimmed by 6 bases and 3 bases, with 18 bases remaining between them. Germline V gene data show CDR1 as SNHLY and CDR2 as FYNNEI. The CDR3 runs 16 residues. CDR3 amino acids: CASRRLVFGFYNEQFF. The CDR3 DNA sequence: TGTGCCAGCAGACGACTAGTTTTTGGTTTCTACAATGAGCAGTTCTTC.

The chain couples TRBV9 to TRBJ2-5; 12 bases line up with TRBD2. There are 16 residues in the CDR3. CDR1 and CDR2 (germline): SGDLS, YYNGEE. With V trimmed by 0 bases and J by 4 bases, 4 bases remained unmatched. CDR3 DNA sequence: TGTGCCAGCAGCGTAGTATCTAGCGGGGGGGGAGAGACCCAGTACTTC. Protein sequence: CASSVVSSGGGETQYF.

The chain couples TRBV22-1 to TRBJ2-4; TRBD2 is the table's D call, not checked against the DNA. TRBV22-1 is labeled a pseudogene. This CDR3 has 16 residues. Written as DNA, the CDR3 is TGTCCTGGGAGCGCAAGACTTAAACTAGCCAAAAACATTCAGTACTTC. This codes for CPGSARLKLAKNIQYF.

This chain uses TRBV7-3 with TRBJ2-1; 13 nucleotides match TRBD2. The junction had 3 bases not matched to a gene; V was cut back by 1 base and J by 3 bases. This CDR3 contains 17 residues. Germline V gene lookup returns CDR1 SGHTA and CDR2 FQGTGA. CDR3 DNA sequence: TGTGCCAGCAGCTTAAACCGGACTAGCGGGAGCTACAATGAGCAGTTCTTC. Amino acid sequence: CASSLNRTSGSYNEQFF.

The rearrangement uses TRBV6-5 and TRBJ1-2, with D possibly TRBD1 on 5 matching bases. In germline, CDR1 is MNHEY, CDR2 SVGAGI. Trimming shortened V by 0 bases and J by 4 bases, and 6 bases separated the two germline ends. CDR3 size: 13 residues. The CDR3 sequence: CASSYSTVYGYTF. CDR3 in DNA: TGTGCCAGCAGTTACTCGACAGTCTATGGCTACACCTTC.

The rearrangement joins TRBV25-1 to TRBJ1-6, with 9 bases that match TRBD1. Germline V lookup: CDR1 MGHDK, CDR2 SYGVNS. The CDR3 is 15 residues long. J lost 7 bases, V lost 3 bases, and 4 bases had no gene match. CDR3 protein: CASSDGTGRNSPLHF. In DNA, the CDR3 is TGTGCCAGCAGTGATGGGACAGGGCGGAATTCACCCCTCCACTTT.